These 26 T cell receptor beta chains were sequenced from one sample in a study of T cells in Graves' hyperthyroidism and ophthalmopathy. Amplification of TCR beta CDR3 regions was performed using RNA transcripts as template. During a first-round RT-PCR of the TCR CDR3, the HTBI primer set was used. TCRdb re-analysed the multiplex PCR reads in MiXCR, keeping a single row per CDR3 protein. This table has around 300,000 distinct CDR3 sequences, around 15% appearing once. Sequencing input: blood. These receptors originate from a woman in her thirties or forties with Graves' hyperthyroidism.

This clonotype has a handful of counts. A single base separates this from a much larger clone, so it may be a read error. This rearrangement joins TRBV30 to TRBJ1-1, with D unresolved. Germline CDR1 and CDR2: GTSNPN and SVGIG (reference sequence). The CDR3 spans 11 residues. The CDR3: CAWIGSHETFF. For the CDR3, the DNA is TGTGCCTGGATTGGGTCCCATGAAACTTTCTTT. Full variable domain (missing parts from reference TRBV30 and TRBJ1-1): SQTIHQWPATLVQPVGSPLSLECTVEGTSNPNLYWYRQAAGRGLQLLFYSVGIGQISSEVPQNLSASRPQDRQFILSSKKLLLSDSGFYLCAWIGSHETFFGQGTRLTVV.

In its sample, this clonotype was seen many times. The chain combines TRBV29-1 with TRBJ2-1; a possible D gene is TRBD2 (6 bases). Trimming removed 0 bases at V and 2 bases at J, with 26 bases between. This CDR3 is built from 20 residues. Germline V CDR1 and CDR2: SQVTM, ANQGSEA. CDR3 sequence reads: CSVEDLAGTGVLIPYNEQFF. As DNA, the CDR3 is TGCAGCGTTGAAGATCTGGCGGGCACGGGAGTCCTAATCCCCTACAATGAGCAGTTCTTC.

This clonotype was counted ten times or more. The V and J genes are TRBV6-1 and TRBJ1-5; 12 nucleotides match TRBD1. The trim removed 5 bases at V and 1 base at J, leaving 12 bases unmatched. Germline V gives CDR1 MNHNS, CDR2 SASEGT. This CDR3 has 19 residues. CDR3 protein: CASSYQIPGQGASNQPQHF. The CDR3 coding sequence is TGTGCCAGCAGTTACCAGATTCCGGGACAGGGGGCAAGCAATCAGCCCCAGCATTTT.

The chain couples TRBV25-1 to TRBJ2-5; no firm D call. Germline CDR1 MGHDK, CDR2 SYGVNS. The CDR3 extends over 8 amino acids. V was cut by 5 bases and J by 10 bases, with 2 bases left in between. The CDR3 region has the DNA TGTGCCAGCAGTCACCAGTACTTC. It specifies CASSHQYF.

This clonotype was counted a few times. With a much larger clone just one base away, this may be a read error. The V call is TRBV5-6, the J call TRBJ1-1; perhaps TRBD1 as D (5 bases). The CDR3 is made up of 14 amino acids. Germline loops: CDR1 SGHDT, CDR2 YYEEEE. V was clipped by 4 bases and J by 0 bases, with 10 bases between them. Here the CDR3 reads CASSLDNMNTEAFF. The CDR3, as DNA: TGTGCCAGCAGCCTGGACAACATGAACACTGAAGCTTTCTTT.

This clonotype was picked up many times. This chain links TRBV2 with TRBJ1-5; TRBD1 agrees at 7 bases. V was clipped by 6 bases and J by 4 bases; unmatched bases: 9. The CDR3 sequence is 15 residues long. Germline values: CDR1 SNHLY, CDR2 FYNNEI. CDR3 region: CASSQGQTGNQPQHF. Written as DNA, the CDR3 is TGTGCCAGCAGCCAGGGACAGACCGGGAATCAGCCCCAGCATTTT. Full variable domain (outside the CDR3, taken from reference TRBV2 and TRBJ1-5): EPEVTQTPSHQVTQMGQEVILRCVPISNHLYFYWYRQILGQKVEFLVSFYNNEISEKSEIFDDQFSVERPDGSNFTLKIRSTKLEDSAMYFCASSQGQTGNQPQHFGDGTRLSIL.

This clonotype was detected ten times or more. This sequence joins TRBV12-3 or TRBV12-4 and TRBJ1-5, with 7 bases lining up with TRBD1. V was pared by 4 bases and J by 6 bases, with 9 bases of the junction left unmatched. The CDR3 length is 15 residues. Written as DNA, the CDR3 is TGTGCCAGCAGTTCCCTTACAGGGGACGGTCAGCCCCAGCATTTT. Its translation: CASSSLTGDGQPQHF.

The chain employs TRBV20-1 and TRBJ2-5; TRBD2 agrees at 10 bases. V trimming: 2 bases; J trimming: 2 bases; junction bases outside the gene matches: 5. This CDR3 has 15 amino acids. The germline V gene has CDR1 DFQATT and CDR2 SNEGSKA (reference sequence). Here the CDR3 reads CSARPWTSGQETQYF. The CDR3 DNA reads TGCAGTGCTAGACCCTGGACTAGCGGTCAAGAGACCCAGTACTTC.

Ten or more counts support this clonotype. The CDR3 protein is CASSFIPTTRHTDTQYF. DNA of the CDR3: TGCGCCAGCAGCTTTATCCCGACTACGCGGCACACAGATACGCAGTATTTT. The V call is TRBV5-1, the J call TRBJ2-3; D perhaps matches TRBD2 (5 bases). The CDR3 loop spans 17 amino acids. V dropped 2 bases and J dropped 2 bases, with 18 bases sitting between them. Germline lookup yields CDR1 SGHRS and CDR2 YFSETQ.

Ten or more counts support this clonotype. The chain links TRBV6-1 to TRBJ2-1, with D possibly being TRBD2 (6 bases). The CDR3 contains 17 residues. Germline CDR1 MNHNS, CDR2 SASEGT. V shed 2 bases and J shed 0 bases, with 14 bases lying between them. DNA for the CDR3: TGTGCCAGCAGTGAATTTGCTAGCGAGAGCTCCTACAATGAGCAGTTCTTC. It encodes CASSEFASESSYNEQFF.

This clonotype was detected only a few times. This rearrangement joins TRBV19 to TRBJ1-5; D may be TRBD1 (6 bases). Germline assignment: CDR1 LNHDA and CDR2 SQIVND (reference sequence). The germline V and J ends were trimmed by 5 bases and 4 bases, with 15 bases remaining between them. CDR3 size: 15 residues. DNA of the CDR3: TGTGCCAGTAGTCCCCGGGGGGGGGCGAATCAGCCCCAGCATTTT. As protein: CASSPRGGANQPQHF.

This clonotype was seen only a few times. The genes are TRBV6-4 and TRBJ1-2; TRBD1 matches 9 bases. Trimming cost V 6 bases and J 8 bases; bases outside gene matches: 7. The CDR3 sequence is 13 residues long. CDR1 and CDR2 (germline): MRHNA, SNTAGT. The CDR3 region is CASRPGTGRGYTF. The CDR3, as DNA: TGTGCCAGCAGACCGGGGACAGGGCGAGGCTACACCTTC.

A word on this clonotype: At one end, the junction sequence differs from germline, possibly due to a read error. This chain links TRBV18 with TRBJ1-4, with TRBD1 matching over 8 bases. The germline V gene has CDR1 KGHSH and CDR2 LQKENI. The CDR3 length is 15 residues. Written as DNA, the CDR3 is TGTGCCAGCTCACCCCTGGACAGGGATAATGAAAAACCGTTTTTT. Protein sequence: CASSPLDRDNEKPFF.

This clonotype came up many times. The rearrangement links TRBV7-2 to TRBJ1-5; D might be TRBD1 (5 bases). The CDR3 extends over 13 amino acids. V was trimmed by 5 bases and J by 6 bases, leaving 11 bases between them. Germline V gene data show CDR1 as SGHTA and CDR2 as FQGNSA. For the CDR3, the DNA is TGTGCCAGCAGCCCCTGGGGCAGTCAGCCCCAGCATTTT. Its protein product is CASSPWGSQPQHF.

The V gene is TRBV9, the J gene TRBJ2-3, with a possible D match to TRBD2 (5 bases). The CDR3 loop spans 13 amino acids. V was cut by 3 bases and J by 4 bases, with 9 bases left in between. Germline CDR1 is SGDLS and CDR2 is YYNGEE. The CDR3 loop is CASSGDGADTQYF. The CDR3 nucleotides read TGTGCCAGCAGCGGCGACGGGGCAGATACGCAGTATTTT.

This chain's CDR3 is CASSLVGQGDEKLFF. In DNA form, the CDR3 reads TGCGCCAGCAGCTTGGTGGGACAGGGAGATGAAAAACTGTTTTTT. The V gene is TRBV5-1, the J gene TRBJ1-4; TRBD1 matches 9 bases. V shed 0 bases, J shed 6 bases, and the junction held 3 bases outside the gene matches. This CDR3 has 15 residues. The germline V gene has CDR1 SGHRS and CDR2 YFSETQ. Full variable domain (outside the CDR3, taken from reference TRBV5-1 and TRBJ1-4): KAGVTQTPRYLIKTRGQQVTLSCSPISGHRSVSWYQQTPGQGLQFLFEYFSETQRNKGNFPGRFSGRQFSNSRSEMNVSTLELGDSALYLCASSLVGQGDEKLFFGSGTQLSVL.

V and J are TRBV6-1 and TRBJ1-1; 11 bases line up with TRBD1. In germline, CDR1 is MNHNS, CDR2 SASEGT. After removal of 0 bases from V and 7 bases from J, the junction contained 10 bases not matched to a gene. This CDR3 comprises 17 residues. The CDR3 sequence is CASSEAPGQGVRFEAFF. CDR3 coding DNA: TGTGCCAGCAGTGAAGCCCCGGGACAGGGGGTTCGGTTTGAAGCTTTCTTT.

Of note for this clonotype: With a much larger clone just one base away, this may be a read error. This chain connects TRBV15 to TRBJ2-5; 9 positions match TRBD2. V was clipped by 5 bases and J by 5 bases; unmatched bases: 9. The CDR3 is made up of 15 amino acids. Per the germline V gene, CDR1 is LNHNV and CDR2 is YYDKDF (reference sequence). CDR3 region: CATSPWTSERETQYF. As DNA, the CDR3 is TGTGCCACCAGCCCATGGACTAGCGAGAGGGAGACCCAGTACTTC.

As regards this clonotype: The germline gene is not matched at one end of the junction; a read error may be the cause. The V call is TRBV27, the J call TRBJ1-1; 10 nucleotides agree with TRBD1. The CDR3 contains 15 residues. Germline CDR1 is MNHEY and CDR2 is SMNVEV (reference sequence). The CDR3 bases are TGTACCAGCAGTACCCCGACAGGGGGCTACACTGAAGCTTTCTTT. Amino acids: CTSSTPTGGYTEAFF.

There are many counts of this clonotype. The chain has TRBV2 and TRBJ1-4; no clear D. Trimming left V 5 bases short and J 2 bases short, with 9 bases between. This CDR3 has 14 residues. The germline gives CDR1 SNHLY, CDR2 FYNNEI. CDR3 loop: CASSPPMTNEKLFF. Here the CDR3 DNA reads TGTGCCAGCAGTCCGCCGATGACTAATGAAAAACTGTTTTTT.

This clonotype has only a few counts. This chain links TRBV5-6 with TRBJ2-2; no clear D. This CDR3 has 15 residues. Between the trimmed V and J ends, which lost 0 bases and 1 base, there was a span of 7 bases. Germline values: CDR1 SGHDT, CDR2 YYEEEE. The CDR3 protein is CASSLGAMNTGELFF. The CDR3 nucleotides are TGTGCCAGCAGCTTGGGGGCTATGAACACCGGGGAGCTGTTTTTT.

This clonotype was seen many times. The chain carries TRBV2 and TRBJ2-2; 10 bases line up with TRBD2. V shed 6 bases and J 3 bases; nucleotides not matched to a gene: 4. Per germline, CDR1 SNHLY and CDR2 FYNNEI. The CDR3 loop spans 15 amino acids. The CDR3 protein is CASSGTSDDTGELFF. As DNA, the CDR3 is TGTGCCAGCAGCGGGACTAGCGACGACACCGGGGAGCTGTTTTTT.

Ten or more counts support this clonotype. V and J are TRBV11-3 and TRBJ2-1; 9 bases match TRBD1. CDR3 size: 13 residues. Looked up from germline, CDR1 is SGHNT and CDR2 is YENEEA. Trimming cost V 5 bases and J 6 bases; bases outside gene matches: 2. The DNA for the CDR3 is TGTGCCAGCAGCCTGGGACAGGGCAATGAGCAGTTCTTC. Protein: CASSLGQGNEQFF.

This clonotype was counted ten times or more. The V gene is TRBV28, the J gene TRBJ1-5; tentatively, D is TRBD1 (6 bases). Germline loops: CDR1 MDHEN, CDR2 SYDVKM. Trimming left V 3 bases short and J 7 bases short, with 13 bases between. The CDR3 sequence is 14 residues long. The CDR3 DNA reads TGTGCCAGCAGTTTGGGGAGGGGGAGACAGCCCCAGCATTTT. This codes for CASSLGRGRQPQHF.

In DNA, the CDR3 is TGTGCCAGCAGCAAACCCGGACAGGGGGCAGGGAACACTGAAGCTTTCTTT. Its protein is CASSKPGQGAGNTEAFF. V gene TRBV12-3 or TRBV12-4 combines with J gene TRBJ1-1; the match to TRBD1 covers 11 bases. The CDR3 totals 17 residues. Trimming cost V 6 bases and J 1 base; bases outside gene matches: 10.

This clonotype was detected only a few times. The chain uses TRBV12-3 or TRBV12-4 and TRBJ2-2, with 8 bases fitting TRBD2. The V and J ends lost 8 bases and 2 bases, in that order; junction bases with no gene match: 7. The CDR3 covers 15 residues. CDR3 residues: CASLRGLGNTGELFF. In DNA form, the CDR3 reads TGTGCCAGCCTTAGGGGACTAGGTAACACCGGGGAGCTGTTTTTT.